These T cell receptor beta chains were read from a single sample in a study of beta chain features in type 1 diabetes. The protocol was immunoSEQ multiplex PCR, while the TCRdb copy is restricted to in-frame clones and leaves out a portion. Of more than 250,000 clones detected, around 21% appear once; the ten largest clones hold more than 0.025%. Sequencing was carried out using naive CD4+ T cells from blood. Every receptor here comes from a middle-aged woman with type 1 diabetes. CDR3s include the opening cysteine and the closing phenylalanine or tryptophan. Each record gives: clone size, D gene, V gene, J gene, CDR3 protein, CDR3 DNA. The D gene is left open where the match is weak. Not every row has a clone size; where given, it reads once, few, many or a size class.

size: NA; D: NA; V: TRBV5-4; J: TRBJ1-6; CDR3: CASSLQNSPLHF; DNA: TGTGCCAGCAGCCTCCAGAATTCACCCCTCCACTTT
size: few; D: NA; V: TRBV6-5; J: TRBJ2-5; CDR3: CASGLARQETQYF; DNA: TGTGCCAGCGGATTAGCGCGCCAAGAGACCCAGTACTTC
size: few; D: NA; V: TRBV7-3; J: TRBJ2-7; CDR3: CASSLMQGSYEQYF; DNA: TGTGCCAGCAGCTTAATGCAGGGGAGCTACGAGCAGTACTTC
size: few; D: NA; V: TRBV19; J: TRBJ2-7; CDR3: CASGQSYEQYF; DNA: TGTGCCAGCGGACAGTCCTACGAGCAGTACTTC
size: NA; D: NA; V: TRBV5-4; J: TRBJ2-1; CDR3: CASSIMGTLSYNEQFF; DNA: TGTGCCAGCAGCATAATGGGGACTCTCTCCTACAATGAGCAGTTCTTC
size: few; D: NA; V: TRBV4-2; J: TRBJ1-4; CDR3: CASSQEIGFGEEKLFF; DNA: TGTGCCAGCAGCCAAGAGATCGGATTTGGGGAGGAAAAACTGTTTTTT
size: NA; D: NA; V: TRBV5-1; J: TRBJ1-2; CDR3: CASSPDSNYGYTF; DNA: TGCGCCAGCAGTCCGGACAGTAACTATGGCTACACCTTC
size: NA; D: NA; V: TRBV29-1; J: TRBJ2-1; CDR3: CSVALRGTRSYNEQFF; DNA: TGCAGCGTTGCCCTTCGGGGGACTCGCTCCTACAATGAGCAGTTCTTC
size: few; D: TRBD1; V: TRBV4-3; J: TRBJ2-7; CDR3: CASSPDRDRSYEQYF; DNA: TGCGCCAGCAGCCCTGACCGGGACAGGAGCTACGAGCAGTACTTC
size: NA; D: TRBD2; V: TRBV2; J: TRBJ2-1; CDR3: CASVGTSWYNEQFF; DNA: TGTGCCAGCGTTGGGACTAGCTGGTACAATGAGCAGTTCTTC
size: NA; D: NA; V: TRBV6-5; J: TRBJ1-4; CDR3: CASSYSRGVGGEKLFF; DNA: TGTGCCAGCAGTTACTCGAGAGGGGTAGGGGGTGAAAAACTGTTTTTT
size: NA; D: NA; V: TRBV30; J: TRBJ2-1; CDR3: CAWTRRGLWNEFF; DNA: TGTGCCTGGACTCGGCGGGGACTTTGGAATGAGTTCTTC
size: NA; D: NA; V: TRBV9; J: TRBJ2-1; CDR3: CASSPYSNEQFF; DNA: TGTGCCAGCAGCCCCTACAGTAATGAGCAGTTCTTC
size: NA; D: TRBD1; V: TRBV2; J: TRBJ1-4; CDR3: CASSEDGQGNEKLFF; DNA: TGTGCCAGCAGTGAAGATGGACAGGGTAATGAAAAACTGTTTTTT
size: once; D: TRBD1; V: TRBV5-1; J: TRBJ1-2; CDR3: CASSPRTGGGYGYTF; DNA: TGCGCCAGCAGCCCCAGGACAGGGGGCGGCTATGGCTACACCTTC
size: NA; D: NA; V: TRBV6-5; J: TRBJ1-5; CDR3: CASGSPRGGGQPQHF; DNA: TGTGCCAGCGGGTCCCCCAGGGGTGGGGGTCAGCCCCAGCATTTT
size: NA; D: NA; V: TRBV7-9; J: TRBJ1-4; CDR3: CASSRHATNEKLFF; DNA: TGTGCCAGCAGTAGACATGCAACTAATGAAAAACTGTTTTTT
size: few; D: NA; V: TRBV27; J: TRBJ1-5; CDR3: CASKTGGLSNQPQHF; DNA: TGTGCCAGCAAGACGGGGGGGCTAAGCAATCAGCCCCAGCATTTT
size: few; D: NA; V: TRBV15; J: TRBJ2-1; CDR3: CATSRGINRRNNEQFF; DNA: TGTGCCACCAGCAGAGGAATCAACAGAAGGAACAATGAGCAGTTCTTC
size: few; D: NA; V: TRBV19; J: TRBJ1-5; CDR3: CASSIVAGRHSNQPQHF; DNA: TGTGCCAGTAGTATAGTCGCAGGGCGACATAGCAATCAGCCCCAGCATTTT
size: NA; D: NA; V: TRBV6-6; J: TRBJ2-2; CDR3: CASSQKNTGELFF; DNA: TGTGCCAGCAGTCAAAAAAACACCGGGGAGCTGTTTTTT
size: NA; D: NA; V: TRBV9; J: TRBJ2-6; CDR3: CASRSSGANVLTF; DNA: TGTGCCAGCAGGAGCTCTGGGGCCAACGTCCTGACTTTC
size: NA; D: TRBD1; V: TRBV9; J: TRBJ1-1; CDR3: CASSTWTGENTEAFF; DNA: TGTGCCAGCAGCACCTGGACAGGGGAGAACACTGAAGCTTTCTTT
size: NA; D: NA; V: TRBV11-2; J: TRBJ2-1; CDR3: CASSLAGSYNEQFF; DNA: TGTGCCAGCAGCTTGGCGGGTTCCTACAATGAGCAGTTCTTC
size: few; D: NA; V: TRBV21-1; J: TRBJ2-4; CDR3: CASSKPFPARPKNIQYF; DNA: TGTGCCAGCAGCAAACCCTTTCCGGCCAGGCCCAAAAACATTCAGTACTTC
size: few; D: TRBD1; V: TRBV28; J: TRBJ1-5; CDR3: CASSDGQGGLQPQHF; DNA: TGTGCCAGCAGTGATGGACAGGGAGGGCTTCAGCCCCAGCATTTT
size: NA; D: NA; V: TRBV7-3; J: TRBJ2-5; CDR3: CASSIRGLEEETQYF; DNA: TGTGCCAGCAGCATTCGGGGTCTAGAGGAAGAGACCCAGTACTTC
size: NA; D: NA; V: TRBV29-1; J: TRBJ2-3; CDR3: CSGATSTDTQYF; DNA: TGCAGCGGGGCTACTAGCACAGATACGCAGTATTTT